The 14 T cell receptor beta chains in this list originate from one sample, sequenced in a study of blood T cell repertoires in COVID-19. Measured with immunoSEQ multiplex PCR; TCRdb has only the in-frame clones, and not every one. The sample has 150,000 to 200,000 clones, roughly 84% seen once. The specimen sequenced was peripheral blood. Receptors originate from a man aged 50 or older with active or convalescent COVID-19.

The chain recombines TRBV11-2 with TRBJ2-1, with 12 bases that match TRBD2. There are 18 residues in the CDR3. The J segment lost 1 base and the V segment lost 1 base, leaving 5 bases of the junction unmatched. Germline V CDR1 and CDR2: SGHAT, FQNNGV. DNA of the CDR3: TGTGCCAGCAGCTTAGTCTCACTAGCGGGAGGATCCTACAATGAGCAGTTCTTC. Translation: CASSLVSLAGGSYNEQFF.

This rearrangement joins TRBV5-1 to TRBJ2-5, with 8 bases lining up with TRBD1. Looked up from germline, CDR1 is SGHRS and CDR2 is YFSETQ. CDR3 length equals 13 residues. The V gene end was trimmed by 3 bases and the J gene end by 3 bases; junction bases not matched to a gene: 1. In DNA, the CDR3 is TGCGCCAGCAGCTCACAGGGGGAAGAGACCCAGTACTTC. Its protein product is CASSSQGEETQYF. The full variable domain, in which reference TRBV5-1 and TRBJ2-5 provide the parts outside the CDR3, is KAGVTQTPRYLIKTRGQQVTLSCSPISGHRSVSWYQQTPGQGLQFLFEYFSETQRNKGNFPGRFSGRQFSNSRSEMNVSTLELGDSALYLCASSSQGEETQYFGPGTRLLVL.

The chain has TRBV4-2 and TRBJ1-6, with a tentative D call TRBD1 (6 bases). V was pared by 3 bases and J by 6 bases, with 15 bases between. This CDR3 has 16 residues. Per the germline V gene, CDR1 is LGHNA and CDR2 is YNFKEQ. The CDR3 loop reads CASSQVRARGNSPLHF. The CDR3 DNA follows: TGTGCCAGCAGCCAGGTCCGGGCCAGGGGTAATTCACCCCTCCACTTT.

The chain employs TRBV11-2 and TRBJ2-7, with 7 bases matching TRBD1. Germline values: CDR1 SGHAT, CDR2 FQNNGV. V lost 5 bases to trimming and J lost 4 bases; unmatched junction nucleotides: 8. CDR3 size: 14 residues. The CDR3 DNA is TGTGCCAGCAGCCTGATGACAGGGCCATACGAGCAGTACTTC. The encoded protein is CASSLMTGPYEQYF.

The chain combines TRBV7-6 with TRBJ2-7; D might be TRBD2 (6 bases). The CDR3 is 15 amino acids. Trimming removed 0 bases from V and 0 bases from J, with 9 bases in between. Germline lookup yields CDR1 SGHVS and CDR2 FNYEAQ. The CDR3 sequence: CASSLASGSSYEQYF. CDR3 sequence (DNA): TGTGCCAGCAGCTTAGCTAGCGGAAGCTCCTACGAGCAGTACTTC.

The chain uses TRBV24-1 and TRBJ1-5; D remains unclear. V was trimmed by 2 bases and J by 6 bases, leaving 4 bases between them. The CDR3 length is 12 residues. The germline gives CDR1 KGHDR, CDR2 SFDVKD. DNA of the CDR3: TGTGCCACCAGTGATTACAGTCAGCCCCAGCATTTT. Encoded protein: CATSDYSQPQHF.

This clone was detected ten times or more. The J gene is TRBJ2-5, the V gene TRBV4-1; 10 bases align to TRBD2. The CDR3 extends over 15 amino acids. After removal of 3 bases from V and 5 bases from J, the junction contained 6 bases not matched to a gene. Germline V lookup: CDR1 MGHRA, CDR2 YSYEKL. CDR3 bases: TGCGCCAGCAGCCATGCACTAGCGGGGCGGGAGACCCAGTACTTC. This gives the protein CASSHALAGRETQYF.

This clone was observed a few times. The rearrangement links TRBV14 to TRBJ2-7; 8 nucleotides align to TRBD2. Germline V gives CDR1 SGHDN, CDR2 FVKESK. V shed 9 bases, J shed 3 bases, and the junction held 10 bases outside the gene matches. The CDR3 covers 14 residues. This chain's CDR3 is CASGGSGILYEQYF. CDR3 bases: TGTGCCAGTGGGGGTAGCGGGATACTCTACGAGCAGTACTTC.

The J gene is TRBJ1-4, the V gene TRBV7-2; D gene uncertain. Germline-derived CDR1 and CDR2 are SGHTA and FQGNSA. The V gene lost 2 bases and the J gene lost 8 bases, with 18 bases spanning the gap. CDR3 length: 16 amino acids. In DNA, the CDR3 is TGTGCCAGCAGCTTATCATCTTACCCACCGGAGGAAAAACTGTTTTTT. This sequence encodes CASSLSSYPPEEKLFF.

V and J are TRBV24-1 and TRBJ1-3; no firm D call. From germline, CDR1 is KGHDR and CDR2 SFDVKD. This CDR3 region has 17 residues. The ends were cut back, 3 bases at V and 2 bases at J, with 16 bases in the middle. In nucleotides, the CDR3 is TGTGCCACCAGTGATCCAGCCCACGGAGCGCCTGGAAACACCATATATTTT. As protein: CATSDPAHGAPGNTIYF.

The V and J genes are TRBV6-5 and TRBJ1-6; 9 bases map to TRBD1. The CDR3 covers 15 residues. V dropped 0 bases and J dropped 9; count of bases not matched to a gene: 3. Germline V CDR1 and CDR2: MNHEY, SVGAGI. For the CDR3, the DNA is TGTGCCAGCAGTTACTCAGACAGGGGGAGTTCACCCCTCCACTTT. Protein: CASSYSDRGSSPLHF.

The chain combines TRBV30 with TRBJ2-2; TRBD2 aligns across 14 bases. Per germline, CDR1 GTSNPN and CDR2 SVGIG (reference sequence). The J segment lost 8 bases and the V segment lost 4 bases, leaving 9 bases of the junction unmatched. This CDR3 comprises 16 residues. The CDR3, as DNA: TGTGCCTGGACCCGGGGACTAGCGGGAGCAATTGGGGAGCTGTTTTTT. This codes for CAWTRGLAGAIGELFF.

In its sample, this clone was seen a few times. The chain uses TRBV6-4 and TRBJ1-2; 8 bases are a match to TRBD1. The germline V gene has CDR1 MRHNA and CDR2 SNTAGT. With V trimmed by 7 bases and J by 4 bases, 14 bases remained unmatched. The CDR3 has 16 residues. The CDR3 is CASKQWHRGDSYGYTF. For the CDR3, the DNA is TGTGCCAGCAAGCAGTGGCACAGGGGGGACTCCTATGGCTACACCTTC.

V is TRBV6-1 and J is TRBJ2-3; 10 nucleotides line up with TRBD2. Germline V gene data show CDR1 as MNHNS and CDR2 as SASEGT. The CDR3 contains 16 residues. The V gene end was trimmed by 4 bases and the J gene end by 6 bases; junction bases not matched to a gene: 10. The DNA for the CDR3 is TGTGCCAGCAGTGCCCCTCCAGCGGGAGGGCGTGATACGCAGTATTTT. Translating it yields CASSAPPAGGRDTQYF.